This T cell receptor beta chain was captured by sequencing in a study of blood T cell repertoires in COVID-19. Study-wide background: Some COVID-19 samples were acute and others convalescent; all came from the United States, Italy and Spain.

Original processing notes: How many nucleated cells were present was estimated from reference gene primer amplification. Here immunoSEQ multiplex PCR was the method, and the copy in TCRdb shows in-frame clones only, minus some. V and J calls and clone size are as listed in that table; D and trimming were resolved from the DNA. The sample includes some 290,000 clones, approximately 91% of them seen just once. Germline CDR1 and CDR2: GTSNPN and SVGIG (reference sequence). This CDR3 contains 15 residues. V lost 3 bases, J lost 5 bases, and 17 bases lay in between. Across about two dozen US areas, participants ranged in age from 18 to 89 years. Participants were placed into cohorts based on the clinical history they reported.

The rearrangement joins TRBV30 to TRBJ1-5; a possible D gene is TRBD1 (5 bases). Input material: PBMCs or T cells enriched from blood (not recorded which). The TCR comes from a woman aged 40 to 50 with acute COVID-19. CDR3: CAWSPIDRKDQPQHF. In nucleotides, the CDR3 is TGTGCCTGGAGCCCCATCGACAGAAAGGATCAGCCCCAGCATTTT.